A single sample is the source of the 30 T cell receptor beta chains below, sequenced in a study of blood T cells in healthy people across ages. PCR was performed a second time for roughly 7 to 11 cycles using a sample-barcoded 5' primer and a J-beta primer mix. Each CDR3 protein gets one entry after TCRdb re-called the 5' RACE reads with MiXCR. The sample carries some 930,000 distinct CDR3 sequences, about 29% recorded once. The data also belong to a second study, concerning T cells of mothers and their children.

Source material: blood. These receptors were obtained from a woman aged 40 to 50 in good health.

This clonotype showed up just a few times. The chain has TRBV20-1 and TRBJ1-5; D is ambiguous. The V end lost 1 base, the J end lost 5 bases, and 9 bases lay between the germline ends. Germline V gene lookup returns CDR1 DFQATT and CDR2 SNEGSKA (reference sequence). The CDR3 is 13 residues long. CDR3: CSARAIGDQPQHF. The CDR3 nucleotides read TGCAGTGCTAGAGCGATCGGAGATCAGCCCCAGCATTTT.

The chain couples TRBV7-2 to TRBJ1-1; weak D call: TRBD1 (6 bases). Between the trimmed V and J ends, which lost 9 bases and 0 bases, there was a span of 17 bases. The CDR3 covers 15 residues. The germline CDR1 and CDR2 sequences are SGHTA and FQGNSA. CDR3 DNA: TGTGCCAGTGTTCCAGGAGGGGGTATGAACACTGAAGCTTTCTTT. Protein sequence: CASVPGGGMNTEAFF. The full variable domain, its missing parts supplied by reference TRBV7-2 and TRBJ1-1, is GAGVSQSPSNKVTEKGKDVELRCDPISGHTALYWYRQSLGQGLEFLIYFQGNSAPDKSGLPSDRFSAERTGGSVSTLTIQRTQQEDSAVYLCASVPGGGMNTEAFFGQGTRLTVV.

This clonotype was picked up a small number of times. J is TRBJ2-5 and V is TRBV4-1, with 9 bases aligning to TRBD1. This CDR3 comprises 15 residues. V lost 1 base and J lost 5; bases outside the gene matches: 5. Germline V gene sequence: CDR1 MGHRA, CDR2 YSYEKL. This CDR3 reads CASSQGDRVYETQYF. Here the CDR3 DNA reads TGCGCCAGCAGCCAAGGGGACAGGGTGTACGAGACCCAGTACTTC.

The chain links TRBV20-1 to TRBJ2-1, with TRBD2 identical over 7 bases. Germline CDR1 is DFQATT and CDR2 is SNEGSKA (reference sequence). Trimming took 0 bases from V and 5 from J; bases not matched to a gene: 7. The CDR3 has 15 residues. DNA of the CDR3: TGCAGTGCTAGAGATGCGGCTAGCGGAGACAATGAGCAGTTCTTC. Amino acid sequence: CSARDAASGDNEQFF.

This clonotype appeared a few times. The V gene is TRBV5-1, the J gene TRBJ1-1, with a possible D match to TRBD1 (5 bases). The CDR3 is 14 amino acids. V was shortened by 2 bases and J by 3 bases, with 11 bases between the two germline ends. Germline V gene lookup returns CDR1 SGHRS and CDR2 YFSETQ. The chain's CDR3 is CASSFDTGYTEAFF. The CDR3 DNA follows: TGCGCCAGCAGCTTTGATACAGGATACACTGAAGCTTTCTTT. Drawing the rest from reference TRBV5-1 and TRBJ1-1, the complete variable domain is KAGVTQTPRYLIKTRGQQVTLSCSPISGHRSVSWYQQTPGQGLQFLFEYFSETQRNKGNFPGRFSGRQFSNSRSEMNVSTLELGDSALYLCASSFDTGYTEAFFGQGTRLTVV.

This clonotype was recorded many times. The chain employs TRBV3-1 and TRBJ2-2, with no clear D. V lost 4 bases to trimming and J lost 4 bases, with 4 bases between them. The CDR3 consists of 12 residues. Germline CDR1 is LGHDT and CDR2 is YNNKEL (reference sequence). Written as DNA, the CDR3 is TGTGCCAGCAGCCTACTCACCGGGGAGCTGTTTTTT. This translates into CASSLLTGELFF.

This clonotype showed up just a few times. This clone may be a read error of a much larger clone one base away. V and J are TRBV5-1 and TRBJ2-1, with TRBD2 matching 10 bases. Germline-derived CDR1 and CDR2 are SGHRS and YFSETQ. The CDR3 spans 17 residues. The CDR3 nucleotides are TGCGCCAGCAGCTTCAGCGGGGGGGCCCGGTCCTACAATGAGCAGCTCTTC. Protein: CASSFSGGARSYNEQLF.

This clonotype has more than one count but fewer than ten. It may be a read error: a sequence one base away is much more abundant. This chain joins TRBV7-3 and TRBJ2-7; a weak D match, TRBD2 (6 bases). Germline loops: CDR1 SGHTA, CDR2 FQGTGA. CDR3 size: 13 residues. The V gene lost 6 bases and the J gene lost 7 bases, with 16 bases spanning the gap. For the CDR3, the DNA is TGTGCCAGCAGTCGGGAGCGGAACAATGAGCAGTACTTC. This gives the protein CASSRERNNEQYF.

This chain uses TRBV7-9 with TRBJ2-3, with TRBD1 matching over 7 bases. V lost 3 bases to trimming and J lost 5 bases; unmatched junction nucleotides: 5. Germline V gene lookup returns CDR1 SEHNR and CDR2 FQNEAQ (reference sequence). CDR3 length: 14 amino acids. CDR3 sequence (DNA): TGTGCCAGCAGCTTGGGGACAGCTGGAGATACGCAGTATTTT. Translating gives CASSLGTAGDTQYF.

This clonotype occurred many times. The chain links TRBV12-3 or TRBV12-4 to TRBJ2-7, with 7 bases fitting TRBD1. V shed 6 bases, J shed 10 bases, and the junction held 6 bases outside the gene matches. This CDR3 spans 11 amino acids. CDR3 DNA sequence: TGTGCCAGCAGACAACAGGGGAGACAGTACTTC. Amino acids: CASRQQGRQYF.

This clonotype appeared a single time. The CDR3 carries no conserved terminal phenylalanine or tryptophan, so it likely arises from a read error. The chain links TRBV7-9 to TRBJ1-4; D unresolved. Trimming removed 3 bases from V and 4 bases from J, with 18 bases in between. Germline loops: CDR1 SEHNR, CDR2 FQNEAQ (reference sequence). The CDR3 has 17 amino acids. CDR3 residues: CASSFFWNAGINEKLFY. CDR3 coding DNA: TGTGCCAGCAGCTTTTTTTGGAATGCGGGCATTAATGAAAAACTGTTTTAT.

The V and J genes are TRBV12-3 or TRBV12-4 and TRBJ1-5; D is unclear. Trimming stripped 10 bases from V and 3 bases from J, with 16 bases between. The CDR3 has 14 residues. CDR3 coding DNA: TGTGCCACCTCTACCGGCGCGGACAATCAGCCCCAGCATTTT. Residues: CATSTGADNQPQHF.

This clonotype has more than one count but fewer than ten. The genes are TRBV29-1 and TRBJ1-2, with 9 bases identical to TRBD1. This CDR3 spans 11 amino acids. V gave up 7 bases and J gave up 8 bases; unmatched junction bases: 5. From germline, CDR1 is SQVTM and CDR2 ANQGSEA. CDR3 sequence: CSAQGAQGYTF. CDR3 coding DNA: TGCAGCGCACAGGGGGCTCAGGGCTACACCTTC.

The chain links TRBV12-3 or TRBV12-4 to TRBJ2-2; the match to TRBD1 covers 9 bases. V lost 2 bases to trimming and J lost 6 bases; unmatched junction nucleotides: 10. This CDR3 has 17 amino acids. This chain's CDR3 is CASSLYPDRGGSGELFF. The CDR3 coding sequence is TGTGCCAGCAGTTTATACCCGGACAGGGGAGGATCCGGGGAGCTGTTTTTT.

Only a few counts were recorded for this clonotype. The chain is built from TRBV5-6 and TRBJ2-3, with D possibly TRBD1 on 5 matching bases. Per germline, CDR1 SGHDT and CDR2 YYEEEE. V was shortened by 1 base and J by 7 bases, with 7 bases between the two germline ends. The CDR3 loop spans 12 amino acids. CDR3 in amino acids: CASSLRGNTQYF. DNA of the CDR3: TGTGCCAGCAGCTTGAGGGGTAATACGCAGTATTTT. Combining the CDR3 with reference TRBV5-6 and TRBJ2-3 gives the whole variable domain DAGVTQSPTHLIKTRGQQVTLRCSPKSGHDTVSWYQQALGQGPQFIFQYYEEEERQRGNFPDRFSGHQFPNYSSELNVNALLLGDSALYLCASSLRGNTQYFGPGTRLTVL.

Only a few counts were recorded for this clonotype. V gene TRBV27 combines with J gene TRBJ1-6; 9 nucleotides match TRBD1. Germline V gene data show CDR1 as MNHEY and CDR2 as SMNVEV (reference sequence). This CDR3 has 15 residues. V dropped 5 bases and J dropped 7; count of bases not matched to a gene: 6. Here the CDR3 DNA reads TGTGCCAGCAGTGGGGGGACAGGGATGAATTCACCCCTCCACTTT. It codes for CASSGGTGMNSPLHF.

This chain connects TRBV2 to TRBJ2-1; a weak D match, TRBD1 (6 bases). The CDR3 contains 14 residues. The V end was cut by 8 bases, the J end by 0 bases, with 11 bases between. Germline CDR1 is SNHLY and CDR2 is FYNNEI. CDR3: CASFSGASYNEQFF. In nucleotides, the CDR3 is TGTGCCAGCTTTTCAGGGGCCTCCTACAATGAGCAGTTCTTC.

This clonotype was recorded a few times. The CDR3 sequence: CAGTSGNEQFF. CDR3 DNA: TGTGCCGGCACGTCAGGCAACGAGCAGTTCTTC. The chain combines TRBV2 with TRBJ2-1; D unresolved. There are 11 residues in the CDR3. V lost 11 bases to trimming and J lost 10 bases, with 15 bases between them. CDR1 and CDR2 from the germline V gene are SNHLY and FYNNEI.

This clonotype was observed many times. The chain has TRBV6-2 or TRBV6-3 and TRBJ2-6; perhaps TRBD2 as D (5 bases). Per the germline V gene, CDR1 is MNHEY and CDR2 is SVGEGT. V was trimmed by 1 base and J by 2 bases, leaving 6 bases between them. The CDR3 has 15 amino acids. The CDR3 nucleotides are TGTGCCAGCAGTTACTTGCGGGCTGGGGCCAACGTCCTGACTTTC. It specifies CASSYLRAGANVLTF.

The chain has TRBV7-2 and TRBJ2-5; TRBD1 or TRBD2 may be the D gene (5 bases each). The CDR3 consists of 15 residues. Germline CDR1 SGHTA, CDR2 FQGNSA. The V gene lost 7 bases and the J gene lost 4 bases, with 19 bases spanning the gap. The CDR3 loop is CASTKARGGGETQYF. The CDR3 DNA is TGTGCCAGCACCAAGGCCCGGGGTGGGGGAGAGACCCAGTACTTC.

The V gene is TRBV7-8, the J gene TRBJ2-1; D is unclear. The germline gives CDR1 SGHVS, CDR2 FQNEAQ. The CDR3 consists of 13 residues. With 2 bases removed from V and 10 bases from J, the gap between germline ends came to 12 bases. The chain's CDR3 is CASSLRLSGEQFF. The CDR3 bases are TGTGCCAGCAGCTTACGCCTAAGTGGCGAGCAGTTCTTC.

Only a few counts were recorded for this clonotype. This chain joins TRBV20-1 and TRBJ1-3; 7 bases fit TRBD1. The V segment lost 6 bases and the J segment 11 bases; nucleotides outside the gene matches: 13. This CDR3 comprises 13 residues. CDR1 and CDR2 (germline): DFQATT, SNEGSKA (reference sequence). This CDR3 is CSAARTGGRAIYF. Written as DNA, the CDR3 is TGCAGTGCCGCTCGGACAGGTGGTCGCGCCATATATTTT.

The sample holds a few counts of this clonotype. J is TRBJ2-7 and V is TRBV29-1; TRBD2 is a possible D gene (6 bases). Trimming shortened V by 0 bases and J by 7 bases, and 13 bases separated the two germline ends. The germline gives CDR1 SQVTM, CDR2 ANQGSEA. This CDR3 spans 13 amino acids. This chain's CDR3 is CSVEDPEGREQYF. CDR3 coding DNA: TGCAGCGTTGAAGATCCGGAGGGGCGGGAGCAGTACTTC.

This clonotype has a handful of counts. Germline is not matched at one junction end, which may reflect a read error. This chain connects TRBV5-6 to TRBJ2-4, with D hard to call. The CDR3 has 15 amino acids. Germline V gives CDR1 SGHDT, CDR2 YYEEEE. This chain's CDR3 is CASSAVELAKNIQYF. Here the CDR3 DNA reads TGTGCCAGCAGCGCGGTGGAACTTGCCAAGAACATTCAGTACTTC.

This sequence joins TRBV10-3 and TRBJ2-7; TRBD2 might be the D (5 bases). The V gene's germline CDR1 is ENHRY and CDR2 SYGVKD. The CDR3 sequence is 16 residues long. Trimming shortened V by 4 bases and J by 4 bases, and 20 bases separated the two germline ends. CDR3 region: CAISGSLAGGTYEQYF. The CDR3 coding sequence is TGTGCCATCAGTGGGTCGTTGGCAGGAGGCACGTACGAGCAGTACTTC.

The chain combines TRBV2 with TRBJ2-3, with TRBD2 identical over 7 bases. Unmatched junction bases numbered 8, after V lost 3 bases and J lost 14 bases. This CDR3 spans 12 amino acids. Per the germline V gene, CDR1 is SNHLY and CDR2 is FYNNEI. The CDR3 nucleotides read TGTGCCAGCAGTGAGTCCCAGCGGGGTCCGTATTTT. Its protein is CASSESQRGPYF.

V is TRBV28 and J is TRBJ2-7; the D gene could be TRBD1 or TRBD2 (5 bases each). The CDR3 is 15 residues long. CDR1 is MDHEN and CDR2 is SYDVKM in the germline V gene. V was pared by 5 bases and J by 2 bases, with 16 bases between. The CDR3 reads CASSTPRGNAYEQYF. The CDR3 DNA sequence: TGTGCCAGCAGTACCCCTCGGGGCAATGCCTACGAGCAGTACTTC. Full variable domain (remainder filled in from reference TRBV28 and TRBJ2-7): DVKVTQSSRYLVKRTGEKVFLECVQDMDHENMFWYRQDPGLGLRLIYFSYDVKMKEKGDIPEGYSVSREKKERFSLILESASTNQTSMYLCASSTPRGNAYEQYFGPGTRLTVT.

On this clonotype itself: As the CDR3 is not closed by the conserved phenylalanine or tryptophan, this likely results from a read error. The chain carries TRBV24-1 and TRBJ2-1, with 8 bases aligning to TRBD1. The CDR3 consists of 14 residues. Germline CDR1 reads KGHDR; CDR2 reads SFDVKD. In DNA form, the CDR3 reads TGTGCCACCGGCCCGGACAGGGCGTACACTGAGCAGTTCTGC. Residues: CATGPDRAYTEQFC.

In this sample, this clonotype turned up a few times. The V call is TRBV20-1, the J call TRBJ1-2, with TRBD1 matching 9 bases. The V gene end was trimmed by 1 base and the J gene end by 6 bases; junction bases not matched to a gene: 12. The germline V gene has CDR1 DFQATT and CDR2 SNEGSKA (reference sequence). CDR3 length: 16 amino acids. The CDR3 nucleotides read TGCAGTGCTAGAGGCAGACAGGGGGGGTATATCCATGGCTACACCTTC. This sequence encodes CSARGRQGGYIHGYTF.

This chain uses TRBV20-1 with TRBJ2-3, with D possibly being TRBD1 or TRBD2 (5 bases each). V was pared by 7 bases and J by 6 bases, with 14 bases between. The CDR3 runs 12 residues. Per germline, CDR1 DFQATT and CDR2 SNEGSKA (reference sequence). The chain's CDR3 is CSGQRRADTQYF. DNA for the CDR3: TGCAGTGGACAGCGGCGTGCGGATACGCAGTATTTT.